This TCR beta chain was sequenced for a study of technical replicates of blood from a few donors. With 2 bases clipped from V and 6 bases from J, the junction kept 3 bases outside the gene matches. The CDR3 sequence is 16 residues long. Germline CDR1 and CDR2: MNHEY and SMNVEV (reference sequence). Assay used: immunoSEQ multiplex PCR; TCRdb lists only in-frame clones, some missing. This table has roughly 68,000 clones, approximately 91% appearing once. The sequenced sample consisted of PBMCs. The chain carries TRBV27 and TRBJ2-2; 13 bases are a match to TRBD2. This clonotype was sampled from a human donor in good health. Some clones in this sample may be carry-over from other donors' samples. CDR3 sequence reads: CASSLILAGGPGELFF. The CDR3 DNA sequence: TGTGCCAGCAGTTTAATACTAGCGGGGGGGCCCGGGGAGCTGTTTTTT.